The present T cell receptor beta chain was sequenced within a study of T cell responses to AZD1222 COVID-19 vaccine. Study findings and constraints: Baseline seropositivity occurred in only a handful of AZD1222 recipients. White British ancestry dominated among donors, who included more females, and clonal diversity was possibly underestimated. Sampled repertoires all dated from after the peak T cell response.

As regards this clone: Its antigen remains unknown.

Here immunoSEQ multiplex PCR was the method, and the copy in TCRdb shows in-frame clones only, minus some. The data show fewer than 120,000 clones, 70% to 90% seen once. The ends were cut back, 4 bases at V and 3 bases at J, with 11 bases in the middle. CDR3 length equals 14 residues. Germline V CDR1 and CDR2: SNHLY, FYNNEI. Second doses at about 4 or about 12 weeks were pooled. Source: peripheral blood, taken 28 days after the second AZD1222 dose. The receptor's source is an adult who received the AZD1222 COVID-19 vaccine. The chain couples TRBV2 to TRBJ2-3; D remains unclear. The CDR3 loop is CASSGGFGTDTQYF. In nucleotides, the CDR3 is TGTGCCAGCAGTGGCGGTTTTGGGACAGATACGCAGTATTTT.